The clone carrying this T cell receptor (beta chain) occurred a few times. MiXCR, applied by TCRdb to the 5' RACE reads, yields one record per CDR3 protein. The profile shows 280,000 or so distinct CDR3 sequences, 7.5% to 9.5% of them singletons. This entry is derived from a study of T-cell memory formation after mild COVID-19. The CDR3 is 14 residues long. Trimming shortened V by 10 bases and J by 5 bases, and 20 bases separated the two germline ends. Germline V gene lookup returns CDR1 LGHDT and CDR2 YNNKEL (reference sequence). The sequencing sample was made of PBMCs or a T cell subset sorted from them (not recorded which). The V call is TRBV3-1, the J call TRBJ2-5; perhaps TRBD2 as D (6 bases). This clonotype was sampled from a man aged 18 to 29 who had mild COVID-19 (a few samples of this study predate the infection). Cell type and time point are not known. The CDR3 is CATCQSEGSETQYF. The CDR3 DNA sequence: TGTGCCACCTGTCAATCGGAGGGCAGCGAGACCCAGTACTTC.